The T cell receptor (beta chain) described here comes from a study of T-cell memory formation after mild COVID-19. One entry per CDR3 protein results from TCRdb running MiXCR on the 5' RACE reads. The sample shows fewer than 700,000 distinct CDR3 sequences, more than 15% of them seen only once. To note about this clonotype: The antigen is unknown.

The length of the CDR3 is 13 residues. V was shortened by 5 bases and J by 7 bases, with 11 bases between the two germline ends. Per the germline V gene, CDR1 is SGHTA and CDR2 is FQGTGA. Study conclusions and caveats: A second wave expanding day 15 to 37 was CD4+-biased; contracting clones were balanced. CD4+ contracting clones were mainly CM and EM; CD8+ ones, EMRA.

The TCR originated in an adult woman who had mild COVID-19 (a few samples of this study predate the infection). Cell type and time point are not known. Sequenced input: PBMCs or a T cell subset sorted from them (not recorded which). This rearrangement joins TRBV7-3 to TRBJ2-2; a weak D match, TRBD1 (5 bases). The CDR3 protein is CASSPQGLGELFF. Here the CDR3 DNA reads TGTGCCAGCAGCCCCCAGGGCCTCGGGGAGCTGTTTTTT.